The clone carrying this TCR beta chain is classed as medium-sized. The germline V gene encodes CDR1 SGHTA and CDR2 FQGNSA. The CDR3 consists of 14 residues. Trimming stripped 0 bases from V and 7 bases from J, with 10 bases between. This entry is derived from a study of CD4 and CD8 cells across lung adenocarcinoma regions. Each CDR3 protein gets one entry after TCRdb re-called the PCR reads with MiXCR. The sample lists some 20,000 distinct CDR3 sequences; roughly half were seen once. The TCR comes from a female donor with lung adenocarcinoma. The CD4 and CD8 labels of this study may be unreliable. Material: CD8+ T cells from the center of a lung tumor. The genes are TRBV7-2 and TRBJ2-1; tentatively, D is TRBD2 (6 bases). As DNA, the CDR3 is TGTGCCAGCAGCTTAGCGGGACTCGTTAATGAGCAGTTCTTC. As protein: CASSLAGLVNEQFF. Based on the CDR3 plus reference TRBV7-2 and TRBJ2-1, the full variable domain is GAGVSQSPSNKVTEKGKDVELRCDPISGHTALYWYRQSLGQGLEFLIYFQGNSAPDKSGLPSDRFSAERTGGSVSTLTIQRTQQEDSAVYLCASSLAGLVNEQFFGPGTRLTVL.